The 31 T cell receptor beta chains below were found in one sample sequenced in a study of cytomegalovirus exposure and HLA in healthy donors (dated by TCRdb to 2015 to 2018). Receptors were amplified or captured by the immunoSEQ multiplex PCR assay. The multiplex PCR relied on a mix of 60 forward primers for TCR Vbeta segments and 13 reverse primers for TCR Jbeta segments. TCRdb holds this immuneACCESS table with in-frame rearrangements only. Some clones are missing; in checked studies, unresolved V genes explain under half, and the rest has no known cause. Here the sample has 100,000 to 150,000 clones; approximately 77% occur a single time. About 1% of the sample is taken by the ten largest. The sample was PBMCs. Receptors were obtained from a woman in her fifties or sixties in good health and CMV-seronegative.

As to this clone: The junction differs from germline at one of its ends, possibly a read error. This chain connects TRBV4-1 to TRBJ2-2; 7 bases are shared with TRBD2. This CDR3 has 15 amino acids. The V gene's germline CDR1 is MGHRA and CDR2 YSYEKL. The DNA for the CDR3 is TGCGCCAGCAGCCGAATCGGGGGGAACGCCGGGGAGCTGTTTTTT. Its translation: CASSRIGGNAGELFF.

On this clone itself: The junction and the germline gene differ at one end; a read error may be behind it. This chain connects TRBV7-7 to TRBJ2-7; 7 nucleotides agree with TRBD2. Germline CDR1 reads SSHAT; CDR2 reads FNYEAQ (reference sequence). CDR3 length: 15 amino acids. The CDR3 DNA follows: TGTGCTAGCAGCTTAAGGTCAGGACTAGGCTACGAGCAGTACTTC. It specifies CASSLRSGLGYEQYF.

The CDR3 DNA sequence: TGTGCCAGCACTTCGGTGGGGCCCGGCACAGATACGCAGTATTTT. Translating gives CASTSVGPGTDTQYF. The chain recombines TRBV7-9 with TRBJ2-3; D possibly corresponds to TRBD1 (5 bases). V was clipped by 7 bases and J by 1 base, with 15 bases between them. This CDR3 is 15 amino acids long. CDR1 is SEHNR, CDR2 FQNEAQ, per germline (reference sequence).

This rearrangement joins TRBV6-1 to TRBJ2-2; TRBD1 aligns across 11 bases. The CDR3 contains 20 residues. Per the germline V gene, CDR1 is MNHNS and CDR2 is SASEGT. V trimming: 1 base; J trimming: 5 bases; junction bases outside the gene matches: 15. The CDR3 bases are TGTGCCAGCAGTGAAGGATGGACAGGGGGCCGGCGGGGCTGGACCGGGGAGCTGTTTTTT. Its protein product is CASSEGWTGGRRGWTGELFF.

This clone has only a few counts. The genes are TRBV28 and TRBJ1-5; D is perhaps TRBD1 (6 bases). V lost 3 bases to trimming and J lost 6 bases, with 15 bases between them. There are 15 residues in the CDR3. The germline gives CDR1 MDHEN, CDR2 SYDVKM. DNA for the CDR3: TGTGCCAGCAGTTTCGCTCACAGGGCTAGTCAGCCCCAGCATTTT. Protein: CASSFAHRASQPQHF.

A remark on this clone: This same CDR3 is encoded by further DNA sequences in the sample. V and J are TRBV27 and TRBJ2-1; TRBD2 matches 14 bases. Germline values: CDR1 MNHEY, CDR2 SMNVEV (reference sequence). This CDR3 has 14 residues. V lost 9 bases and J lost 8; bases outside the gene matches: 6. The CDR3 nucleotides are TGTGCCAGTACCCGACTAGCGGGAGGGGATGAGCAGTTCTTC. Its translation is CASTRLAGGDEQFF.

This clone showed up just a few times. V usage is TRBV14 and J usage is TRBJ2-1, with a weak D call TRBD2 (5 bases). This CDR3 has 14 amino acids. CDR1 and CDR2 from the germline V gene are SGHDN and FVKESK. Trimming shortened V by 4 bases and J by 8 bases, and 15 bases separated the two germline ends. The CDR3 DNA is TGTGCCAGCAGCCCGCGATTTACTAGGGATGAGCAGTTCTTC. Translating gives CASSPRFTRDEQFF.

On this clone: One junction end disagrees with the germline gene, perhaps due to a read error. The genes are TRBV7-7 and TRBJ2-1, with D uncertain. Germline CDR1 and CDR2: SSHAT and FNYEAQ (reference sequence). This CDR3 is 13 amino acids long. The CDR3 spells CASSGQVLNEQFF. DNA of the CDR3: TGTGCTAGCAGTGGGCAGGTTTTAAATGAGCAGTTCTTC.

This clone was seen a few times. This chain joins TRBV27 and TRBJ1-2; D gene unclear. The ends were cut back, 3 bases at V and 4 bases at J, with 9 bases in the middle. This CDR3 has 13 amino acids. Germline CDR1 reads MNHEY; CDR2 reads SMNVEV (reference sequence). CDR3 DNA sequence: TGTGCCAGCAGTTTGGCCCGGGGCTATGGCTACACCTTC. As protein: CASSLARGYGYTF.

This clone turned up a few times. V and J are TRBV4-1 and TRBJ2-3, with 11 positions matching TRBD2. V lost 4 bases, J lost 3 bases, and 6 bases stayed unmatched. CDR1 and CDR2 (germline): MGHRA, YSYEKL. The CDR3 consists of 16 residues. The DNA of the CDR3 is TGCGCCAGCAGCCCGCTTAGCGGGAGGGGGACAGATACGCAGTATTTT. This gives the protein CASSPLSGRGTDTQYF.

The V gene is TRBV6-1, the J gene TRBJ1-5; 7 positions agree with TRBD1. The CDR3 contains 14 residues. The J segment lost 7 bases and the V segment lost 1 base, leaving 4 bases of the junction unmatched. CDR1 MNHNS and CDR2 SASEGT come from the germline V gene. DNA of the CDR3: TGTGCCAGCAGTGAAGGCCCAGGGGGGCAGCCCCAGCATTTT. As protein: CASSEGPGGQPQHF.

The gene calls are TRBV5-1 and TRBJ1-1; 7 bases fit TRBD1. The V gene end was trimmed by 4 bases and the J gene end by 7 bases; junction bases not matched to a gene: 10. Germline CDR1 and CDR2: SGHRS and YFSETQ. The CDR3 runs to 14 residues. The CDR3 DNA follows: TGCGCCAGCAGCATCGGACAGGTTGGCAGTGAAGCTTTCTTT. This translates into CASSIGQVGSEAFF. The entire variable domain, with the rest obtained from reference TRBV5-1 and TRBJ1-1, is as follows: KAGVTQTPRYLIKTRGQQVTLSCSPISGHRSVSWYQQTPGQGLQFLFEYFSETQRNKGNFPGRFSGRQFSNSRSEMNVSTLELGDSALYLCASSIGQVGSEAFFGQGTRLTVV.

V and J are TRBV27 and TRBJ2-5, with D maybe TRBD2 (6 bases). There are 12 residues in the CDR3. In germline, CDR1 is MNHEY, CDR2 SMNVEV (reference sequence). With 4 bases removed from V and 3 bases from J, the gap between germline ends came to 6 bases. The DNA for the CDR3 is TGTGCCAGCAGTTGGAGGGAAGAGACCCAGTACTTC. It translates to CASSWREETQYF.

The CDR3 reads CASSPGTGGATNEKLFF. CDR3 sequence (DNA): TGTGCCAGCAGCCCCGGGACAGGGGGCGCAACTAATGAAAAACTGTTTTTT. The chain combines TRBV7-9 with TRBJ1-4; 12 nucleotides align to TRBD1. The CDR3 loop spans 17 amino acids. CDR1 and CDR2 from the germline V gene are SEHNR and FQNEAQ (reference sequence). V lost 5 bases, J lost 0 bases, and 4 bases stayed unmatched.

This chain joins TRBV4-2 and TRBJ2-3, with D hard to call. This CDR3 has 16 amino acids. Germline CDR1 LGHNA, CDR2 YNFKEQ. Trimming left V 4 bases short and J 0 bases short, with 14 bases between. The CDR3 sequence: CASSPRRQLSTDTQYF. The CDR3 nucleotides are TGTGCCAGCAGCCCCCGAAGACAACTTAGCACAGATACGCAGTATTTT.

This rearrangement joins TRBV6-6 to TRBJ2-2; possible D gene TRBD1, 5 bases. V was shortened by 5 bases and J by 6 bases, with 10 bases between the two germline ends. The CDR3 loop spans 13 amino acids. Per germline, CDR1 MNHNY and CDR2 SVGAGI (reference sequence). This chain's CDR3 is CASSTGHSGELFF. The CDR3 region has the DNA TGTGCCAGCAGTACCGGACATTCCGGGGAGCTGTTTTTT.

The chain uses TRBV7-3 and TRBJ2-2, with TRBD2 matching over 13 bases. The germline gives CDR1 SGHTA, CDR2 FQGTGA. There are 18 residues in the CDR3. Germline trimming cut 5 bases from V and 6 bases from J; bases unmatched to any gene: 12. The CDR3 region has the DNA TGTGCCAGCAGCCTCGGACTAGCGGGGGCCTATAATGCCGGGGAGCTGTTTTTT. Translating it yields CASSLGLAGAYNAGELFF.

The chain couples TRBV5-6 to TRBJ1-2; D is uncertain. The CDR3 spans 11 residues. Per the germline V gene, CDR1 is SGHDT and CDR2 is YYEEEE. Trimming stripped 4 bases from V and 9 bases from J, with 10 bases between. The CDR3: CASSRVNSYTF. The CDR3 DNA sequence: TGTGCCAGCAGCCGGGTGAACAGCTACACCTTC.

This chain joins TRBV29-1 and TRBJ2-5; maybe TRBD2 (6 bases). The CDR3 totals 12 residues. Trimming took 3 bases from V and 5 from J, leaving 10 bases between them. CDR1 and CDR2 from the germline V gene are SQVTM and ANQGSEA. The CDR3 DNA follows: TGCAGCGTTGAGGGACTTAGGGAGACCCAGTACTTC. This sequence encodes CSVEGLRETQYF.

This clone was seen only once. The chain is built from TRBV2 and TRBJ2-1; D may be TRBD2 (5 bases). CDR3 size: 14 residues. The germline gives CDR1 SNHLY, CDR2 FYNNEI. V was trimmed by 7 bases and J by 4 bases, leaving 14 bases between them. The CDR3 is CASIRENGYNEQFF. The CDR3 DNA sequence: TGTGCCAGCATTAGGGAGAATGGGTACAATGAGCAGTTCTTC.

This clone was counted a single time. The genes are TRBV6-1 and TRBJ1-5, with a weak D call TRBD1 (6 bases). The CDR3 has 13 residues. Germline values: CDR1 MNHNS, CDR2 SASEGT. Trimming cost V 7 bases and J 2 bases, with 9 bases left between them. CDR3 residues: CASTPGGNQPQHF. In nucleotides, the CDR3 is TGTGCCAGCACCCCAGGGGGCAATCAGCCCCAGCATTTT.

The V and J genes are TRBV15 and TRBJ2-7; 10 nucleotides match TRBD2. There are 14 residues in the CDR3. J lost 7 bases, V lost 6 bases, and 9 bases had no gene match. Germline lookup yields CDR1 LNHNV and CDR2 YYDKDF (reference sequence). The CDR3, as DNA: TGTGCCACCAGGGGTAGCGGGAGGAGGGGTGAGCAGTACTTC. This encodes CATRGSGRRGEQYF.

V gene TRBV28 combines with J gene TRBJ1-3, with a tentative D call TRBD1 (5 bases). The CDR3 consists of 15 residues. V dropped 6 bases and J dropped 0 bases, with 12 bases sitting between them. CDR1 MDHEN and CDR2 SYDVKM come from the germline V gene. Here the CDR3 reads CASRPTGDSGNTIYF. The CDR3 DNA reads TGTGCCAGCAGACCTACGGGGGACTCTGGAAACACCATATATTTT.

CDR3 sequence reads: CASSRTSGGPGEQFF. DNA for the CDR3: TGCGCCAGCAGCCGGACTAGCGGGGGGCCTGGAGAGCAGTTCTTC. The J gene is TRBJ2-1, the V gene TRBV5-1; 14 bases line up with TRBD2. With 4 bases clipped from V and 10 bases from J, the junction kept 7 bases outside the gene matches. Germline V CDR1 and CDR2: SGHRS, YFSETQ. This CDR3 spans 15 amino acids.

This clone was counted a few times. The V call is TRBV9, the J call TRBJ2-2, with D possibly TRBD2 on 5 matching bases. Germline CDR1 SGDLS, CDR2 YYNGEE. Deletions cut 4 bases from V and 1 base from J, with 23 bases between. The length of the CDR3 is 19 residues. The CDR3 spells CASSNPKRKTGLNTGELFF. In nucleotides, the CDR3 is TGTGCCAGCAGCAACCCTAAGCGGAAAACCGGACTGAACACCGGGGAGCTGTTTTTT. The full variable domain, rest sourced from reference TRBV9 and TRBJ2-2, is DSGVTQTPKHLITATGQRVTLRCSPRSGDLSVYWYQQSLDQGLQFLIQYYNGEERAKGNILERFSAQQFPDLHSELNLSSLELGDSALYFCASSNPKRKTGLNTGELFFGEGSRLTVL.

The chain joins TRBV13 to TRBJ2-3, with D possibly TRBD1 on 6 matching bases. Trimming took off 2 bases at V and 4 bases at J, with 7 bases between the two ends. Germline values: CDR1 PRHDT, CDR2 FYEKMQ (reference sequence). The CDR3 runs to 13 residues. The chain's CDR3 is CASSLQGPDTQYF. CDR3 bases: TGTGCCAGCAGCTTACAGGGGCCAGATACGCAGTATTTT.

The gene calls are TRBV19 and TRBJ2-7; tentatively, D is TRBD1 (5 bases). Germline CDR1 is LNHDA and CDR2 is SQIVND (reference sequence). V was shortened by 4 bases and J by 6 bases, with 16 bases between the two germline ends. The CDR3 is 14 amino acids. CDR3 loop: CASSRQLTLVEQYF. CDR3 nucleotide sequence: TGTGCCAGTAGTAGACAGCTGACGCTCGTCGAGCAGTACTTC.

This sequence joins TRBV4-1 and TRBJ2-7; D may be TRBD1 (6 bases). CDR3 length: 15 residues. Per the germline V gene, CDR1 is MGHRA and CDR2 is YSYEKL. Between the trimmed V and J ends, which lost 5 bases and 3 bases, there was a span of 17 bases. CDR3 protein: CASSGGILDSYEQYF. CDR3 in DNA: TGCGCCAGCAGCGGCGGCATCCTGGACAGCTACGAGCAGTACTTC.

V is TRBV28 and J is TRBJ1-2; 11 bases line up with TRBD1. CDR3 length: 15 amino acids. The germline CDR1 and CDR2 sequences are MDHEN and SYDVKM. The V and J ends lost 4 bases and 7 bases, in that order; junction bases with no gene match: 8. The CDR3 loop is CASSSGGTGGTGYTF. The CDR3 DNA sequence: TGTGCCAGCAGTTCCGGCGGGACAGGGGGAACTGGCTACACCTTC.

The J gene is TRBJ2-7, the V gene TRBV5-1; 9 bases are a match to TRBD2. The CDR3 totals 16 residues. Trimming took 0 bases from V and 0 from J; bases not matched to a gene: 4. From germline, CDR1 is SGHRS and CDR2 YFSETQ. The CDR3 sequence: CASSLAGGGASYEQYF. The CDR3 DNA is TGCGCCAGCAGCTTGGCGGGCGGGGGGGCCTCCTACGAGCAGTACTTC.

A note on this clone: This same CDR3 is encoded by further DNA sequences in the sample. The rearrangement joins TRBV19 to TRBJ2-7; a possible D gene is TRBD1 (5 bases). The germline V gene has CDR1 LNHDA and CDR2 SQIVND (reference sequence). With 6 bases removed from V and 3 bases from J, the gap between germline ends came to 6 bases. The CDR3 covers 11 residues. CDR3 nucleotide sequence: TGTGCCAGTAGCACAGGCTACGAGCAGTACTTC. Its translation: CASSTGYEQYF.